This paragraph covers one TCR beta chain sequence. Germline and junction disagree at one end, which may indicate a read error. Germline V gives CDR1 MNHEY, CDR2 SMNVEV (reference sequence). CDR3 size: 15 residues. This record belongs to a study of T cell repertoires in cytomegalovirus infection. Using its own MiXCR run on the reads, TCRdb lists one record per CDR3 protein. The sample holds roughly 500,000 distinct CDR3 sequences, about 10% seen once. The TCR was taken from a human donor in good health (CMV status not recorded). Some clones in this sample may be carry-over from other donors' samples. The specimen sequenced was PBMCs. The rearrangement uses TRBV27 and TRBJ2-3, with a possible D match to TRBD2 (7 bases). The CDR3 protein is CASSYNGGGRDMQYF. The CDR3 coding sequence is TGTGCCAGCAGCTATAACGGCGGGGGCCGAGATATGCAGTATTTT.